Sequencing of this TCR beta chain was carried out in a study of control samples from healthy donors and cancer patients. TCRdb keeps only in-frame clones here, not all; method: immunoSEQ multiplex PCR. The sample records about 170,000 clones, around 93% being singletons. V was pared by 5 bases and J by 2 bases, with 26 bases of the junction left unmatched. CDR1 and CDR2 from the germline V gene are SEHNR and FQNEAQ (reference sequence). The CDR3 loop spans 22 amino acids. This sequence was found in a woman aged 55 to 70 in good health. V is TRBV7-9 and J is TRBJ1-1; TRBD1 aligns across 10 bases. Sequencing was done on a sample of blood. The CDR3 nucleotides are TGTGCCAGCAGCAGGGGGAGAAGGGGACAGGGGACAAGTAAGGCGGTTAACACTGAAGCTTTCTTT. This translates into CASSRGRRGQGTSKAVNTEAFF.